What follows are 28 T cell receptor beta chains derived from one specimen sequenced in a study of monozygotic twins with inflammatory bowel disease. Reanalyzing the 5' RACE reads, TCRdb keeps one entry per CDR3 protein, without DNA. This repertoire comprises 200,000 to 250,000 distinct CDR3 sequences; its ten largest clones make up less than 9%. Sequences were obtained from blood. These receptor sequences come from a human donor with ulcerative colitis or Crohn's disease, or a healthy co-twin of an affected twin (not recorded which).

The chain joins TRBV20-1 to TRBJ2-5; TCRdb returns TRBD1, unconfirmable since there is no DNA. This CDR3 region has 12 residues. Germline CDR1 DFQATT, CDR2 SNEGSKA (reference sequence). CDR3 sequence reads: CSAGDRVETQYF.

This chain uses TRBV6-5 with TRBJ1-6. Germline CDR1 is MNHEY and CDR2 is SVGAGI. The CDR3 is made up of 15 amino acids. Here the CDR3 reads CASSYSRPDNSPLHF.

This chain joins TRBV5-1 and TRBJ1-4; the TCRdb call, TRBD1, lacks DNA for checking. Germline V gene lookup returns CDR1 SGHRS and CDR2 YFSETQ. The length of the CDR3 is 17 residues. The CDR3 loop is CASSLEGSGARNEKLFF.

The V and J genes are TRBV12-3 or TRBV12-4 and TRBJ1-2; TCRdb selects TRBD1, and the lack of DNA leaves this call unchecked. CDR3 length equals 14 residues. CDR3: CASRPDSGGYGYTF.

This chain uses TRBV5-5 with TRBJ2-2; TCRdb's D call of TRBD2 is untestable without DNA. This CDR3 region has 16 residues. CDR1 and CDR2 from the germline V gene are SGHKS and YYEKEE (reference sequence). CDR3 protein: CASSFALGRNTGELFF.

The rearrangement joins TRBV5-1 to TRBJ1-1. In germline, CDR1 is SGHRS, CDR2 YFSETQ. The CDR3 length is 13 residues. CDR3 amino acids: CATKSDMNTEAFF.

This sequence joins TRBV11-2 and TRBJ1-1; TCRdb reports TRBD1, a call that lacks DNA to check it against. The CDR3 is 15 amino acids. Germline values: CDR1 SGHAT, CDR2 FQNNGV. The CDR3 reads CASSLDAGANTEAFF.

The J gene is TRBJ2-1, the V gene TRBV7-2; the TCRdb D gene call, TRBD2, has no DNA to confirm it. The CDR3 has 15 amino acids. The germline V gene has CDR1 SGHTA and CDR2 FQGNSA. CDR3 sequence: CASSLQIADYNEQFF.

V and J are TRBV4-2 and TRBJ1-2; the TRBD1 assignment by TCRdb is unverifiable without DNA. The length of the CDR3 is 16 residues. The V gene's germline CDR1 is LGHNA and CDR2 YNFKEQ. The CDR3 spells CASSPRGQGFNYGYTF.

The chain joins TRBV2 to TRBJ1-5; TCRdb's assignment of TRBD1 cannot be checked, as there is no DNA. From germline, CDR1 is SNHLY and CDR2 FYNNEI. The CDR3 length is 15 residues. The CDR3 is CASSERGRAGQPQHF.

The chain couples TRBV19 to TRBJ1-5. The CDR3 has 15 amino acids. Germline V gene lookup returns CDR1 LNHDA and CDR2 SQIVND (reference sequence). CDR3 sequence: CASSIDWDLGQPQHF.

The chain joins TRBV3-1 to TRBJ2-5; TCRdb selects TRBD2, and the lack of DNA leaves this call unchecked. CDR1 LGHDT and CDR2 YNNKEL come from the germline V gene (reference sequence). The CDR3 consists of 12 residues. This CDR3 reads CASSQYSGTQYF.

The rearrangement links TRBV20-1 to TRBJ2-1; TCRdb gives TRBD1 as the D gene, but with no DNA this cannot be confirmed. Germline assignment: CDR1 DFQATT and CDR2 SNEGSKA (reference sequence). CDR3 length: 15 amino acids. The CDR3: CSFPRAGISYNEQFF.

The chain has TRBV19 and TRBJ1-5. The CDR3 runs to 11 residues. Germline V gene sequence: CDR1 LNHDA, CDR2 SQIVND (reference sequence). CDR3: CASMSGQPQHF.

The chain is built from TRBV10-3 and TRBJ1-3; TCRdb proposes TRBD1, but this gene call is untestable without DNA. The germline V gene has CDR1 ENHRY and CDR2 SYGVKD. The CDR3 is 16 residues long. CDR3 in amino acids: CAISGGGSRSGNTIYF.

The chain combines TRBV5-1 with TRBJ2-1; the D call from TCRdb, TRBD2, cannot be confirmed without DNA. The CDR3 length is 13 residues. From germline, CDR1 is SGHRS and CDR2 YFSETQ. CDR3 sequence: CASSLNRDSKDFF.

J is TRBJ2-7 and V is TRBV7-2. The length of the CDR3 is 13 residues. Germline V gene data show CDR1 as SGHTA and CDR2 as FQGNSA. CDR3 protein: CASSLGISYEQYF.

The chain combines TRBV12-3 or TRBV12-4 with TRBJ2-3; TCRdb returns TRBD2, unconfirmable since there is no DNA. The CDR3 consists of 15 residues. CDR3 amino acids: CASSPKGLVTDTQYF.

The rearrangement links TRBV24-1 to TRBJ2-2. Germline V gene lookup returns CDR1 KGHDR and CDR2 SFDVKD. The CDR3 runs 16 residues. The CDR3 loop is CATSDTRFWEGGELFF.

The chain carries TRBV27 and TRBJ2-1; TCRdb proposes TRBD1, but this gene call is untestable without DNA. Germline V gene sequence: CDR1 MNHEY, CDR2 SMNVEV (reference sequence). The CDR3 is made up of 13 amino acids. This chain's CDR3 is CASSPKASSGPLF.

J is TRBJ2-7 and V is TRBV6-2 or TRBV6-3. Looked up from germline, CDR1 is MNHEY and CDR2 is SVGEGT. This CDR3 comprises 12 residues. The CDR3 protein is CASSYTRYEQYF.

The V and J genes are TRBV5-4 and TRBJ1-2; there is no DNA to check the TCRdb D call of TRBD1. Germline values: CDR1 SGHNT, CDR2 YYREEE (reference sequence). CDR3 length: 15 residues. Here the CDR3 reads CASSLGTGFNYGYTF.

V and J are TRBV9 and TRBJ1-1; absent DNA, TCRdb's TRBD1 call cannot be checked. Germline values: CDR1 SGDLS, CDR2 YYNGEE. The CDR3 consists of 14 residues. Here the CDR3 reads CASNRGAGYTEAFF.

This chain links TRBV12-3 or TRBV12-4 with TRBJ1-4; TCRdb proposes TRBD1, but this gene call is untestable without DNA. CDR3 size: 15 residues. CDR3 amino acids: CASSPTGATNEKLFF.

The rearrangement joins TRBV28 to TRBJ2-7; TCRdb calls TRBD1, which cannot be checked without DNA. In germline, CDR1 is MDHEN, CDR2 SYDVKM. The CDR3 loop spans 14 amino acids. CDR3 region: CASSATGESYEQYF. The full variable domain, completed using reference TRBV28 and TRBJ2-7, is DVKVTQSSRYLVKRTGEKVFLECVQDMDHENMFWYRQDPGLGLRLIYFSYDVKMKEKGDIPEGYSVSREKKERFSLILESASTNQTSMYLCASSATGESYEQYFGPGTRLTVT.

The V gene is TRBV5-4, the J gene TRBJ2-7; TCRdb names TRBD1, which stays unverified in the absence of DNA. CDR3 size: 15 residues. The germline V gene has CDR1 SGHNT and CDR2 YYREEE (reference sequence). The CDR3 sequence: CASSLPGQRTTEQYF.

The chain is built from TRBV7-3 and TRBJ1-2. Germline V gene data show CDR1 as SGHTA and CDR2 as FQGTGA. CDR3 length: 13 residues. The CDR3 sequence is CASSSLGGDRAEF.

The J gene is TRBJ1-4, the V gene TRBV5-1. Germline V gene sequence: CDR1 SGHRS, CDR2 YFSETQ. This CDR3 is 15 amino acids long. The CDR3 spells CASSSTGGTNEKLFF.